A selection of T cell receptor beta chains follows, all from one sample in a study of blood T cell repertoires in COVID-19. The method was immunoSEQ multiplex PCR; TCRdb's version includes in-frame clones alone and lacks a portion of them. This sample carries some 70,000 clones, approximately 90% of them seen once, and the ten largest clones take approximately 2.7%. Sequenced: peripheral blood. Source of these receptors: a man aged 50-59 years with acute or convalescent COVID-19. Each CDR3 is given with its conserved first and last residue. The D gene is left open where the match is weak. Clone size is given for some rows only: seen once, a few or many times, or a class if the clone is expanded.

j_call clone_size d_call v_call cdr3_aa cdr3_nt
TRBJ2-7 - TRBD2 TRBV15 CATATTRLGLANSYEQYF TGTGCCACCGCCACCACACGCCTCGGACTAGCCAACTCCTACGAGCAGTACTTC
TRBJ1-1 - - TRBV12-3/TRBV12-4 CASSLAWGPEAFF TGTGCCAGCAGTTTAGCATGGGGCCCTGAAGCTTTCTTT
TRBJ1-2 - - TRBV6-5 CASSPISGGDYGYTF TGTGCCAGCAGTCCCATAAGTGGGGGGGACTATGGCTACACCTTC
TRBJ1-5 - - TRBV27 CASRRWRDNQPQHF TGTGCCAGCCGCCGGTGGAGGGACAATCAGCCCCAGCATTTT
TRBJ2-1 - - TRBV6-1 CASSEGGSTYYNEQFF TGTGCCAGCAGTGAGGGGGGTTCTACCTACTACAATGAGCAGTTCTTC
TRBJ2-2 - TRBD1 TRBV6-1 CASSDGPGTGGTGELFF TGTGCCAGCAGTGATGGTCCCGGGACAGGGGGCACCGGGGAGCTGTTTTTT
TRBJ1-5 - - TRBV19 CASSIEGHQPQHF TGTGCCAGTAGTATTGAGGGTCATCAGCCCCAGCATTTT
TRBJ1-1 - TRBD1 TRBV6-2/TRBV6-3 CASSGQGALITEAFF TGTGCCAGCAGTGGACAGGGGGCGCTTATTACTGAAGCTTTCTTT
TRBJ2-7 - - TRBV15 CATSNRKTGNEQYF TGTGCCACCAGCAACCGGAAGACAGGCAACGAGCAGTACTTC
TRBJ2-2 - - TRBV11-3 CASSLGNLGATGELFF TGTGCCAGCAGCTTAGGAAACTTGGGCGCGACCGGGGAGCTGTTTTTT
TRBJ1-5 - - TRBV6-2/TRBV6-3 CASSHTLGAPGPQHF TGTGCCAGCAGTCACACTCTGGGCGCTCCTGGGCCCCAGCATTTT
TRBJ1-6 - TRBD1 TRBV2 CASSTDRGPYNSPLHF TGTGCCAGCAGTACGGACAGGGGGCCCTATAATTCACCCCTCCACTTT
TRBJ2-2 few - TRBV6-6 CASSGQGGELFF TGTGCCAGCAGTGGGCAGGGCGGGGAGCTGTTTTTT
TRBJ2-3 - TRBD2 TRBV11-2 CASSLGAGGPTDTQYF TGTGCCAGCAGCTTAGGAGCGGGAGGGCCGACAGATACGCAGTATTTT
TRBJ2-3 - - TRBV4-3 CASSQDWYTGVSTDTQYF TGCGCCAGCAGCCAAGATTGGTATACGGGAGTGAGCACAGATACGCAGTATTTT
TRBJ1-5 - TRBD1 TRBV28 CASGRDRGQPQHF TGTGCCAGCGGGCGGGACAGGGGTCAGCCCCAGCATTTT
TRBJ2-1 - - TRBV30 CAWSYSYNEQFF TGTGCCTGGAGCTACTCCTACAATGAGCAGTTCTTC
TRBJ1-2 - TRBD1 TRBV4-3 CASSQGGTGVYGYTF TGCGCCAGCAGCCAAGGCGGGACAGGGGTCTATGGCTACACCTTC
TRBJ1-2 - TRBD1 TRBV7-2 CASSLMGQGTGGYTF TGTGCCAGCAGCTTAATGGGACAGGGGACGGGCGGCTACACCTTC
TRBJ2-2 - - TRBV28 CASLQGRGTGELFF TGTGCCAGTTTACAGGGAAGGGGGACCGGGGAGCTGTTTTTT
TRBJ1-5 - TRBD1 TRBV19 CASSIRDREQPQHF TGTGCCAGTAGTATACGGGACAGGGAGCAGCCCCAGCATTTT